Here is one TCR beta chain with its context. Its specificity is not known. The sample comes from a study of cytomegalovirus exposure and HLA in healthy donors. The CDR3 runs to 19 residues. Germline lookup yields CDR1 MNHGY and CDR2 SVAAGI. The V segment lost 0 bases and the J segment 3 bases; nucleotides outside the gene matches: 10. It was with 60 Vbeta and 13 Jbeta primers that the PCR ran. Only in-frame clones appear in the TCRdb table, and some are missing; sequencing was by immunoSEQ multiplex PCR. Of under 150,000 clones detected, 82% appear once; the ten largest clones hold nearly 2.5%. Whole-study results and caveats: The likely explanation for a cluster of highly shared sequence variants was sequencing artifact.

Nominally healthy donors were sampled, though unrecorded immune exposures were likely. The V and J genes are TRBV6-9 and TRBJ2-1, with TRBD2 matching over 11 bases. The sequenced material came from PBMCs. This receptor was identified in a woman between 18 and 29 years old in good health and CMV-seronegative. The CDR3 sequence: CASSYSSANTSGGYNEQFF. The CDR3 DNA sequence: TGTGCCAGCAGTTATTCTTCCGCGAATACTAGCGGGGGCTACAATGAGCAGTTCTTC.